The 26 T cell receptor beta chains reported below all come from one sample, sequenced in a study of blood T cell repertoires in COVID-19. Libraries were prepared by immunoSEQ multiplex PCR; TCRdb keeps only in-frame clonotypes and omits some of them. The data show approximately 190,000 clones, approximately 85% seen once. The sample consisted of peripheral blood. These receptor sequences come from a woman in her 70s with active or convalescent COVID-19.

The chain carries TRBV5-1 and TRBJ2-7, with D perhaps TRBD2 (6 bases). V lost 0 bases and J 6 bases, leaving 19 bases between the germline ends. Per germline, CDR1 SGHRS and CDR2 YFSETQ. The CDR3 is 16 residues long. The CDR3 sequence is CASSLVIGSPLSEQYF. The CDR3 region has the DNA TGCGCCAGCAGCTTGGTTATCGGGAGTCCCCTCTCCGAGCAGTACTTC.

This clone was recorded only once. CDR3 sequence reads: CATSVSGAYNEQFF. The CDR3 DNA is TGTGCCACCAGTGTTAGCGGGGCGTACAATGAGCAGTTCTTC. The chain couples TRBV24-1 to TRBJ2-1; TRBD2 matches at 8 bases. CDR3 length: 14 amino acids. With V trimmed by 5 bases and J by 4 bases, 3 bases remained unmatched. Germline V gene data show CDR1 as KGHDR and CDR2 as SFDVKD.

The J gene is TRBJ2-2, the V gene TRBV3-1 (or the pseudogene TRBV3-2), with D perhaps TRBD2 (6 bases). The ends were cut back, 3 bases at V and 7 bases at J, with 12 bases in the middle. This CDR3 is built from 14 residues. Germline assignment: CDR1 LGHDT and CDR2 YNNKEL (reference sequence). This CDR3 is CASSQERAIGELFF. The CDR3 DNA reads TGTGCCAGCAGCCAGGAGCGGGCTATCGGGGAGCTGTTTTTT.

The CDR3: CASSSTTGSYEQYF. The CDR3 DNA reads TGCGCCAGCAGCTCGACGACAGGTTCCTACGAGCAGTACTTC. The gene calls are TRBV5-1 and TRBJ2-7; D possibly corresponds to TRBD1 (6 bases). Germline V gene lookup returns CDR1 SGHRS and CDR2 YFSETQ. The CDR3 is made up of 14 amino acids. V lost 3 bases and J 1 base, leaving 11 bases between the germline ends.

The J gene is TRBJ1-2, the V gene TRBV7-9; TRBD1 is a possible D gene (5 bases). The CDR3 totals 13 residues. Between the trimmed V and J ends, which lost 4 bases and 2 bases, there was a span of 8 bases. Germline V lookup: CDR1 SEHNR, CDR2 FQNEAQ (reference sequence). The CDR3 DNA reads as TGTGCCAGCAGCTCGACAGAGAACTATGGCTACACCTTC. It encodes CASSSTENYGYTF.

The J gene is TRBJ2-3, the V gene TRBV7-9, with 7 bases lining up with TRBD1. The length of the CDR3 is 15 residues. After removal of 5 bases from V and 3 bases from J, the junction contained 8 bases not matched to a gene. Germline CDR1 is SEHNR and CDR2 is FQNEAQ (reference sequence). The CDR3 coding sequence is TGTGCCAGCAGCGCGTCCGGGACAGAGACAGATACGCAGTATTTT. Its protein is CASSASGTETDTQYF.

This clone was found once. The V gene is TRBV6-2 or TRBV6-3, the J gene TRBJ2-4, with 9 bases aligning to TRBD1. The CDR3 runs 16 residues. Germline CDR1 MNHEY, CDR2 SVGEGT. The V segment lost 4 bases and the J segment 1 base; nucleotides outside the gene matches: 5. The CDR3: CASSSWTGEAKNIQYF. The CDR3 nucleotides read TGTGCCAGCAGTTCCTGGACAGGGGAGGCCAAAAACATTCAGTACTTC.

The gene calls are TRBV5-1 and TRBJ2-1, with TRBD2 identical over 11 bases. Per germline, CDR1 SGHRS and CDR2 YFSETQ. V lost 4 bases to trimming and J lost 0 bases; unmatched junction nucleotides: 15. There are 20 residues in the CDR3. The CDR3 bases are TGCGCCAGCAGCCCTACTAGCGGGAGATTGTGGGTAAGCTCCTACAATGAGCAGTTCTTC. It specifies CASSPTSGRLWVSSYNEQFF.

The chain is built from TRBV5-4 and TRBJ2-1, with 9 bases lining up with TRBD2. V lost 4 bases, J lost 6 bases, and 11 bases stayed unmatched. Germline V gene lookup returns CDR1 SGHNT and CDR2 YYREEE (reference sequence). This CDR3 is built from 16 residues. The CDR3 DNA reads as TGTGCCAGCAGCCGACCGATAGCGGGAGTGGGCAATGAGCAGTTCTTC. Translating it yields CASSRPIAGVGNEQFF.

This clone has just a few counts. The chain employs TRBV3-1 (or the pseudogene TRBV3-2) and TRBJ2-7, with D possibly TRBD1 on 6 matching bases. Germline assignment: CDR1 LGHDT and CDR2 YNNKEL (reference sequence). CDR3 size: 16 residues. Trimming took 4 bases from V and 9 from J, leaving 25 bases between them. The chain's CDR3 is CASSPKLVRQVFGQYF. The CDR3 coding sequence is TGTGCCAGCAGCCCGAAGTTAGTAAGACAGGTTTTTGGGCAGTACTTC.

CDR3 in amino acids: CASRQGSNTEAFF. The CDR3 DNA reads as TGTGCCAGCAGACAGGGGTCGAACACTGAAGCTTTCTTT. The V call is TRBV6-5, the J call TRBJ1-1; 7 bases align to TRBD1. J gave up 1 base and V 6 bases, and 2 bases lay outside the gene matches. The CDR3 length is 13 residues. Germline V gene data show CDR1 as MNHEY and CDR2 as SVGAGI.

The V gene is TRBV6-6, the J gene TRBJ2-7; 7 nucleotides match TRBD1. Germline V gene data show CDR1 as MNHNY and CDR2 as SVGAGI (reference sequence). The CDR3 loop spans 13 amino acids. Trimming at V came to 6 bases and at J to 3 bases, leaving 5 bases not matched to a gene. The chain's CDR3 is CASSSGQNYEQYF. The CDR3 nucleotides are TGTGCCAGCAGCTCGGGACAGAACTACGAGCAGTACTTC.

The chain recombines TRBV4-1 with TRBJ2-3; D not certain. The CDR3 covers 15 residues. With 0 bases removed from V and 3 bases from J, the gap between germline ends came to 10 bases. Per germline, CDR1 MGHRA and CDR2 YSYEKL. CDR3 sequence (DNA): TGCGCCAGCAGCCAAGACTCTACCTTGACAGATACGCAGTATTTT. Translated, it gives CASSQDSTLTDTQYF.

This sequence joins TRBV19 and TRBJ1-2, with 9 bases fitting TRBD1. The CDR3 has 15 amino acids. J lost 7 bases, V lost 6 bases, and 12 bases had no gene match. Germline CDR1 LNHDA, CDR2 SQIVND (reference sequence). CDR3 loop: CASRHLTGTGFGYTF. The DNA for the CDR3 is TGTGCCAGTAGACACCTTACCGGGACAGGGTTTGGCTACACCTTC.

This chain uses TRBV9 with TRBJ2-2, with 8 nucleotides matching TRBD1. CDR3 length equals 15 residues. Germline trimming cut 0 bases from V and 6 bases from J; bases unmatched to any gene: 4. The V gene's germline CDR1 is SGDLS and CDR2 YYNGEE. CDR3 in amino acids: CASSVGQGAAGELFF. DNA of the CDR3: TGTGCCAGCAGCGTAGGTCAGGGGGCTGCCGGGGAGCTGTTTTTT.

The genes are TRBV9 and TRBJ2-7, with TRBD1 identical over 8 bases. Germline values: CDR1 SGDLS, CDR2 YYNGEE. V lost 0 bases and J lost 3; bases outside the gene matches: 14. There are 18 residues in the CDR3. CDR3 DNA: TGTGCCAGCAGCGTAGACCTAGGCGGGACAGGTGGGCGCTACGAGCAGTACTTC. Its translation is CASSVDLGGTGGRYEQYF. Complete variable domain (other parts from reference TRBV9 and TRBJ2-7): DSGVTQTPKHLITATGQRVTLRCSPRSGDLSVYWYQQSLDQGLQFLIQYYNGEERAKGNILERFSAQQFPDLHSELNLSSLELGDSALYFCASSVDLGGTGGRYEQYFGPGTRLTVT.

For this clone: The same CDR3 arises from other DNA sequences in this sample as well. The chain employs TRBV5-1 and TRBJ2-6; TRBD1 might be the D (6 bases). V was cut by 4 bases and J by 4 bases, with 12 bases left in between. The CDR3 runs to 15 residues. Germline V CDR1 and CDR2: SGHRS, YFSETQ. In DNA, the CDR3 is TGCGCCAGCAGCCTCCAGGGGCCCGGGGCCAACGTCCTGACTTTC. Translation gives CASSLQGPGANVLTF.

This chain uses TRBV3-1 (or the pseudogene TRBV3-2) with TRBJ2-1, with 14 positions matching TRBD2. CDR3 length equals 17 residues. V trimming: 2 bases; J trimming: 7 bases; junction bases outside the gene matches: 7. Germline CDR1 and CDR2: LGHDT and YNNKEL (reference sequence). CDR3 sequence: CASSQFLGTSGSNEQFF. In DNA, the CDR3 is TGTGCCAGCAGCCAATTTCTCGGGACTAGCGGGAGTAATGAGCAGTTCTTC.

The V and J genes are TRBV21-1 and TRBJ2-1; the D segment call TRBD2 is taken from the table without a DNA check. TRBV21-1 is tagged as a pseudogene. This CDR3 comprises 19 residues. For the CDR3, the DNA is TGTGCCAGTAGGCGGGGGGGACTCGCGGGGGCCGGGGCCTACAATGAGCAGTTCTTC. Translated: CASRRGGLAGAGAYNEQFF.

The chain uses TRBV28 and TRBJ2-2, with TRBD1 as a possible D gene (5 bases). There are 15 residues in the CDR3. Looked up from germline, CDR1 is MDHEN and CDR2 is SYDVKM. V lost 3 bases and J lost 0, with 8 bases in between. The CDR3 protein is CASSFRQTNTGELFF. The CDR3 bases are TGTGCCAGCAGTTTTCGACAGACGAACACCGGGGAGCTGTTTTTT.

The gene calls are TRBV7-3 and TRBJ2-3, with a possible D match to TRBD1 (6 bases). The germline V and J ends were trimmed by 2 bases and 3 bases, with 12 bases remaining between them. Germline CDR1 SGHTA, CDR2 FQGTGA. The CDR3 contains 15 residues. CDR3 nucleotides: TGTGCCAGCAGCTTATATTCGGGGACAACAGATACGCAGTATTTT. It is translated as CASSLYSGTTDTQYF.

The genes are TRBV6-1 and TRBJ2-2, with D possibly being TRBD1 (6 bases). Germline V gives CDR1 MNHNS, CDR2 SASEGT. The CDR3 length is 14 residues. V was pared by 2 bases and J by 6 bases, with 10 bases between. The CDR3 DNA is TGTGCCAGCAGTGAAATAAAGGGGGCCGGGGAGCTGTTTTTT. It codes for CASSEIKGAGELFF.

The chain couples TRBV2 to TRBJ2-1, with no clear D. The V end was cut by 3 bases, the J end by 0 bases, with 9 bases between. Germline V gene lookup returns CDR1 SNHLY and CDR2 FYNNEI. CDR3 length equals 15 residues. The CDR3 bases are TGTGCCAGCAGTGATGCGGTAGTCTCCTACAATGAGCAGTTCTTC. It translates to CASSDAVVSYNEQFF.

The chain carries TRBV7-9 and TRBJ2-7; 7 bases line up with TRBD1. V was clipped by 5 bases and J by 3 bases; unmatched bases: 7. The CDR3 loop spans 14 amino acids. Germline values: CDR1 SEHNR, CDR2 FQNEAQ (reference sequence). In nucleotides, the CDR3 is TGTGCCAGCAGCCCGACAGGGAACCACTACGAGCAGTACTTC. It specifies CASSPTGNHYEQYF.

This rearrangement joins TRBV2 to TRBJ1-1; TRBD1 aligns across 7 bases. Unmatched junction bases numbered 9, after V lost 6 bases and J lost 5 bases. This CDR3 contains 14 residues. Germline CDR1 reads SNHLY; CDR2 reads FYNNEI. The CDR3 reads CASRRQGSITEAFF. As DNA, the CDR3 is TGTGCCAGCAGAAGACAGGGTTCTATAACTGAAGCTTTCTTT. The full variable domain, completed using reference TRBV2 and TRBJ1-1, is EPEVTQTPSHQVTQMGQEVILRCVPISNHLYFYWYRQILGQKVEFLVSFYNNEISEKSEIFDDQFSVERPDGSNFTLKIRSTKLEDSAMYFCASRRQGSITEAFFGQGTRLTVV.

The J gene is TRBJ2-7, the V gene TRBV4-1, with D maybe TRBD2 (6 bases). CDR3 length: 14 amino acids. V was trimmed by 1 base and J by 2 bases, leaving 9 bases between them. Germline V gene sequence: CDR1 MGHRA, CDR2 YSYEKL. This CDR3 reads CASSQGAGPYEQYF. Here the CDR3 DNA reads TGCGCCAGCAGCCAAGGAGCGGGCCCCTACGAGCAGTACTTC.